These T cell receptor beta chains were read from a single sample in a study of blood T cell repertoires in COVID-19. The protocol was immunoSEQ multiplex PCR, while the TCRdb copy is restricted to in-frame clones and leaves out a portion. The sample carries approximately 38,000 clones, approximately 94% recorded once. The sample was peripheral blood. These receptors all stem from a human donor with active COVID-19. The donor label of this sample is uncertain. Both conserved end residues are part of each CDR3. The D gene is left open where the match is weak. The size entry is marked missing in some rows and otherwise reads once, few, many or a size class.

TGTGCCAGTACCGAGACAGGGGTCATTGGCTACACCTTC CASTETGVIGYTF TRBV19 TRBD1 TRBJ1-2 .
TGTGCCAGTAGTCCCGTCGGTCGCCGGGAGGATGGCTACACCTTC CASSPVGRREDGYTF TRBV19 . TRBJ1-2 .
TGCGCCAGCTGGCCCTTTCGAAGAACGAACGAGCAGTACTTC CASWPFRRTNEQYF TRBV10-2 . TRBJ2-7 .
TGTGCCAGCAGCCTAGAGGGACTAGCGGGAGATAGCGCCTACAATGAGCAGTTCTTC CASSLEGLAGDSAYNEQFF TRBV6-2/TRBV6-3 TRBD2 TRBJ2-1 .
TGCGCCAGCAGCTTAGACGGAGGAAACTATGGCTACACCTTC CASSLDGGNYGYTF TRBV5-1 . TRBJ1-2 .
TGTGCCAGTAGTATAAGAGTGGGCGGCTACACCTTC CASSIRVGGYTF TRBV19 . TRBJ1-2 .
TGTGCCAGCAGCTCGAGTTCCTCCGGGGAGCTGTTTTTT CASSSSSSGELFF TRBV7-9 . TRBJ2-2 .
TGTGCCAGCAGTATCGACAGGAACACTGAAGCTTTCTTT CASSIDRNTEAFF TRBV6-5 . TRBJ1-1 .
TGTGCCAGCAGCTATAGTTTCACCGGGACTCCTACCAGCGAGCAGTACTTC CASSYSFTGTPTSEQYF TRBV11-3 . TRBJ2-7 .
TGTGCCAGCACCCCGAGGATGAATTCACCCCTCCACTTT CASTPRMNSPLHF TRBV11-2 . TRBJ1-6 .
TGTGCCAGCAGAAAGACGGGACTAGCGGGGGGCGGTAATGAGCAGTTCTTC CASRKTGLAGGGNEQFF TRBV25-1 TRBD2 TRBJ2-1 .
TGTGCCACCTACCAGCGGGGGGGACAAGAGACCCAGTACTTC CATYQRGGQETQYF TRBV15 TRBD2 TRBJ2-5 .
TGTGCCAGCAGCGGGGTAGGGGGCCCTCAAGAGACCCAGTACTTC CASSGVGGPQETQYF TRBV9 TRBD1 TRBJ2-5 .
TGTGCCAGCAGTCCACTTGACAGGGGTGAAGCTTTCTTT CASSPLDRGEAFF TRBV27 TRBD1 TRBJ1-1 once
TGTGCCAGCAGTTTAAAGCGGGGGGGTTTCCAAGAGACCCAGTACTTC CASSLKRGGFQETQYF TRBV28 TRBD2 TRBJ2-5 once
TGTGCCAGCAGCTCGCTGTGGGGACAGGGGGTGTGGACCGGGGAGCTGTTTTTT CASSSLWGQGVWTGELFF TRBV5-6 TRBD1 TRBJ2-2 .
TGTGCCAGCAGTTATCAGGGGAACTATGGCTACACCTTC CASSYQGNYGYTF TRBV7-8 . TRBJ1-2 .
TGTGCTAGTGCCCCATCGGGGAGGGATAATGAAAAACTGTTTTTT CASAPSGRDNEKLFF TRBV12-5 . TRBJ1-4 once
TGCAGCGCTAGCGACCAGGTCACAGATACGCAGTATTTT CSASDQVTDTQYF TRBV29-1 . TRBJ2-3 .
TGTGCCAGCAGTCTACGGACTAGCGGGCGGAACTACAATGAGCAGTTCTTC CASSLRTSGRNYNEQFF TRBV2 TRBD2 TRBJ2-1 .
TGTGCCACCAAGGCGGCGGGAATCCAAGATACGCAGTATTTT CATKAAGIQDTQYF TRBV19 . TRBJ2-3 .
TGTGCCAGCAGCAGACCCAGGGACTACTCCTATAATTCACCCCTCCACTTT CASSRPRDYSYNSPLHF TRBV21-1 . TRBJ1-6 .
TGTGCCAGTAGTGTCGTAGCGTCTCGGGGATCTTCTGGGGCCAACGTCCTGACTTTC CASSVVASRGSSGANVLTF TRBV19 . TRBJ2-6 .
TGTGCCAGCAATACGGGACAGATGAACACTGAAGCTTTCTTT CASNTGQMNTEAFF TRBV2 TRBD1 TRBJ1-1 .
TGTGCCAGCAAACAGAACTCCTACGAGCAGTACTTC CASKQNSYEQYF TRBV25-1 . TRBJ2-7 .
TGTGCCAGCAGCGGGCACCCTTCGGAAAACATTCAGTACTTC CASSGHPSENIQYF TRBV5-6 . TRBJ2-4 few
TGTGCCAGCAGCTTGGTGCAGGGGCGCCAAGAGACCCAGTACTTC CASSLVQGRQETQYF TRBV11-2 . TRBJ2-5 .
TGTGCCAGCAGGACAGAAGTCAATTCACCCCTCCACTTT CASRTEVNSPLHF TRBV2 . TRBJ1-6 .
TGTGCCAGCAGTTTTTCTTCGAATCAGCCCCAGCATTTT CASSFSSNQPQHF TRBV27 . TRBJ1-5 .
TGTGCCAGCTCACCGTTCCAGGATAATGAGCAGTTCTTC CASSPFQDNEQFF TRBV18 . TRBJ2-1 .